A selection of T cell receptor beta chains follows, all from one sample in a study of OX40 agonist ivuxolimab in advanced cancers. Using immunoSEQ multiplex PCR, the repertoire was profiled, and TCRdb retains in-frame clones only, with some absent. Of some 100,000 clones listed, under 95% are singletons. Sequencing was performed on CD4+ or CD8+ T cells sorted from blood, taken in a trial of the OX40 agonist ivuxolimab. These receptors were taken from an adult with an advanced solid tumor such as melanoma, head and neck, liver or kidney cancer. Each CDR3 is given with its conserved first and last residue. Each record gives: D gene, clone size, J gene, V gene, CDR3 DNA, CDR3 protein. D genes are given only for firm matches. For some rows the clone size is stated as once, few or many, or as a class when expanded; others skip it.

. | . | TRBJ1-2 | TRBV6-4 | TGTGCCAGCAGTGAGCAACCCACTTTCACAGGGCCCGGCTACACCTTC | CASSEQPTFTGPGYTF
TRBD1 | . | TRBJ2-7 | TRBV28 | TGTGCCAGCACCCCCTCTGTGGACAGGCCTACCTACGAGCAGTACTTC | CASTPSVDRPTYEQYF
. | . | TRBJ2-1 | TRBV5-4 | TGTGCCAGCAGCTTGGGGCTACCTACCTACAATGAGCAGTTCTTC | CASSLGLPTYNEQFF
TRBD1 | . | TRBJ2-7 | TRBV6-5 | TGTGCCAGCACCCCGGACAGGACCTTCTCCTACGAGCAGTACTTC | CASTPDRTFSYEQYF
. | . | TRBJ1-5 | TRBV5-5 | TGTGCCAGCAGCTTGGGAGCAGGACGGTATAGCAATCAGCCCCAGCATTTT | CASSLGAGRYSNQPQHF
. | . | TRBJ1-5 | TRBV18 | TGTGCCAGCTCACCACCGATCGGGGCCGGTAGCAATCAGCCCCAGCATTTT | CASSPPIGAGSNQPQHF
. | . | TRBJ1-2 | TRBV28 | TGTGCCAGCAGTTTATTAGGCCCCGGCTACACCTTC | CASSLLGPGYTF
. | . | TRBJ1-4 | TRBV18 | TGTGCCAGCACGTCAGGGGCCGGTAATGAAAAACTGTTTTTT | CASTSGAGNEKLFF
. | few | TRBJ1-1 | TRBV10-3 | TGTGCCATCAGTGAGCGGTGGGGCAGGCAGAACACTGAAGCTTTCTTT | CAISERWGRQNTEAFF
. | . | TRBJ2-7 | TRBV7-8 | TGTGCCAGCAGCCGCATAATACAGGGACCAGGCGAGCAGTACTTC | CASSRIIQGPGEQYF
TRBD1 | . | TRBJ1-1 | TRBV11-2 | TGTGCCAGCACCTTTAGGACAGGCCGGATTGAAGCTTTCTTT | CASTFRTGRIEAFF
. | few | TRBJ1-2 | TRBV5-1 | TGCGCCAGCAGCTTGGAAGGGGACCGCGGCTACACCTTC | CASSLEGDRGYTF
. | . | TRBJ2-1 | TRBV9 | TGTGCCAGCAGCGTAGCCTACTCGACTGGTAGCTCCTACAATGAGCAGTTCTTC | CASSVAYSTGSSYNEQFF
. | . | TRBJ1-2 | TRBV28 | TGTGCCAGCAGTCCACTACCACCTACAGGGCGCTATGGCTACACCTTC | CASSPLPPTGRYGYTF
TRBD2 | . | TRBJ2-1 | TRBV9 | TGTGCCAGCAGCTTGGGGACTAGCGTACTTTTTGAGCAGTTCTTC | CASSLGTSVLFEQFF
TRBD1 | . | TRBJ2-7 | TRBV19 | TGTGCCAGTAGCAGCGGGACAGGGGGATCCTACGAGCAGTACTTC | CASSSGTGGSYEQYF
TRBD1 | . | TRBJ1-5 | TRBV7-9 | TGTGCCAGCAGCTTAGAGGGGGCAGGCCAGCCCCAGCATTTT | CASSLEGAGQPQHF
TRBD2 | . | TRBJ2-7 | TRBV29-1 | TGCAGCGTTGGACTAGCGGGAGCCTCCATTTACGAGCAGTACTTC | CSVGLAGASIYEQYF
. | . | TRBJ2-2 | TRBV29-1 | TGCAGCGTTAGAAGGGCAGGGAGGAACACCGGGGAGCTGTTTTTT | CSVRRAGRNTGELFF
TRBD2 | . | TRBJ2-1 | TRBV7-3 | TGTGCCAGCAGCTTGGGGCTAGCGGATAACAATGAGCAGTTCTTC | CASSLGLADNNEQFF
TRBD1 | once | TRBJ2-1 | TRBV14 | TGTGCCAGCAGCCAAGTTGGGACAGGGGTCCATGAGCAGTTCTTC | CASSQVGTGVHEQFF
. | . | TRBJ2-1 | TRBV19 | TGTGCCAGTAGTATAGATCTAGGGGCTGAGCAGTTCTTC | CASSIDLGAEQFF
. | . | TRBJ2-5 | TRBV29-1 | TGCAGCGTTGAGCGGGGGCTACAAGAGACCCAGTACTTC | CSVERGLQETQYF
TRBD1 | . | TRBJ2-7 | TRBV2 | TGTGCCAGCACCACTCACCCGACAGGGAACGAGCAGTACTTC | CASTTHPTGNEQYF
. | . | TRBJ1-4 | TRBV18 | TGTGCCAGCCAAGGAATTGCAACTAATGAAAAACTGTTTTTT | CASQGIATNEKLFF
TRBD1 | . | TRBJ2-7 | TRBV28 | TGTGCCAGCAGCCTCGGGACAGGGGCCACCCCGGAGCAGTACTTC | CASSLGTGATPEQYF